Listed below are T cell receptor beta chains from one sample, sequenced in a study of T cells in Graves' hyperthyroidism and ophthalmopathy. MiXCR, run by TCRdb on the multiplex PCR reads, gives a single entry per CDR3 protein. The table lists roughly 300,000 distinct CDR3 sequences, 21% of them singletons. The sample consisted of blood. The receptors come from a woman aged 45-60 years with Graves' hyperthyroidism. Both conserved end residues are part of each CDR3. The D gene is left open where the match is weak. Only part of the rows carry a size: once, few, many, or a class if the clone is expanded.

many,TRBJ2-2,TRBD2,TRBV4-1,TGCGCCAGCAGCCGATTAGCGGGAGAGGAGACCGGGGAGCTGTTTTTT,CASSRLAGEETGELFF
NA,TRBJ1-1,TRBD1,TRBV20-1,TGCAGTGCCCTTTCAGGGGGCACGTTGAACACTGAAGCTTTCTTT,CSALSGGTLNTEAFF
NA,TRBJ2-5,TRBD2,TRBV28,TGTGCCAGCAGTTCGAGGGGAGCGGGAAAAGAGACCCAGTACTTC,CASSSRGAGKETQYF
many,TRBJ2-3,TRBD2,TRBV20-1,TGCAGTGCTAGAGATTGGGGGGGGAATGAGGATACGCAGTATTTT,CSARDWGGNEDTQYF
many,TRBJ1-5,NA,TRBV6-2/TRBV6-3,TGTGCCAGCAACGAGGGACGGGACAATCAGCCCCAGCATTTT,CASNEGRDNQPQHF
NA,TRBJ1-2,TRBD1,TRBV3-1,TGTGCCAGCAGCTCCACAGGGGACTACACCTTC,CASSSTGDYTF
few,TRBJ1-5,NA,TRBV5-6,TGTGCCAGCAGCTCTGGACACCTACAAGGTAATCAGCCCCAGCATTTT,CASSSGHLQGNQPQHF
few,TRBJ1-3,NA,TRBV6-2/TRBV6-3,TGTGCCAGCGGCCCCGGGACAACTGGAAACACCATATATTTT,CASGPGTTGNTIYF
few,TRBJ2-3,NA,TRBV10-3,TGTGCCATCAGTGACAGGAAGGGGACAGATACGCAGTATTTT,CAISDRKGTDTQYF
many,TRBJ1-3,TRBD1,TRBV20-1,TGCAGTGCCACAGGGGAGTCAGGGGTTGGAAACACCATATATTTT,CSATGESGVGNTIYF
NA,TRBJ1-4,NA,TRBV7-8,TGTGCCAGCAGCTTAGGGAGGGCCGCAACTAATGAAAAACTGTTTTTT,CASSLGRAATNEKLFF
NA,TRBJ2-7,NA,TRBV9,TGTGCCAGCAGCGCTGACGGGGTTCGTGAGCAGTACTTC,CASSADGVREQYF
NA,TRBJ2-7,TRBD1,TRBV10-2,TGCGCCAGCAGTGGGACAGGGGGGACCTGCGAGCAGTACTTC,CASSGTGGTCEQYF
many,TRBJ2-1,TRBD2,TRBV20-1,TGCAGTGCTGCTACCCTAGCGGGAGGGGACAATGAGCAGTTCTTC,CSAATLAGGDNEQFF
NA,TRBJ2-7,TRBD2,TRBV20-1,TGCAGTGCTGTCCGCGGGGGGGCGAACGAGCAGTACTTC,CSAVRGGANEQYF
many,TRBJ1-2,NA,TRBV2,TGTGCCAGCAGGTCTATGCGGGGGACTAACTATGGCTACACCTTC,CASRSMRGTNYGYTF
NA,TRBJ1-2,NA,TRBV6-1,TGTGCCAGTAGAACTGGGGGGGCGGTGAACTATGGCTACACCTTC,CASRTGGAVNYGYTF
many,TRBJ2-7,NA,TRBV20-1,TGCAGTGTACCTGGGGGGGCACCCTACGAGCAGTACTTC,CSVPGGAPYEQYF
NA,TRBJ2-5,NA,TRBV20-1,TGCAGTGCTAGATCCAAGACGGCCATCCAAGAGACCCAGTACTTC,CSARSKTAIQETQYF
few,TRBJ1-2,NA,TRBV13,TGTGCCAGCAGCTTAGGCAGGCGCGGCTACACCTTC,CASSLGRRGYTF
NA,TRBJ2-7,NA,TRBV20-1,TGCAGTGCTAGGGGACGCAATAAAATAAATTGGGCCTACTACGAGCAGTACTTC,CSARGRNKINWAYYEQYF
NA,TRBJ2-5,TRBD1,TRBV28,TGTGCCAGCAGTGGGGGACAGCGGATTCAGGAGACCCAGTACTTC,CASSGGQRIQETQYF
many,TRBJ1-1,NA,TRBV11-3,TGTGCCAGCAGCTTACAAAGGGGAGGCACTGAAGCTTTCTTT,CASSLQRGGTEAFF
many,TRBJ2-5,NA,TRBV27,TGTGCCAGCATGGGAACTCCCGATCGACGGGAGACCCAGTACTTC,CASMGTPDRRETQYF
NA,TRBJ2-2,NA,TRBV12-3/TRBV12-4,TGTGCCAGCAGTTTAGGAGGGAGCGCCGGGGAGCTGTTTTTT,CASSLGGSAGELFF
few,TRBJ2-4,TRBD2,TRBV7-9,TGTGCCAGCAGCTACAGGACTAGCGGACGGAAAAACATTCAGTACTTC,CASSYRTSGRKNIQYF
few,TRBJ2-2,NA,TRBV12-3/TRBV12-4,TGTGCCAGCAGTGCGCGAAACACCGGGGAGCTGTTTTTT,CASSARNTGELFF
many,TRBJ2-1,TRBD1,TRBV6-1,TGTGCCAGCAGTGCGGACAGGGGAACCTACAATGAGCAGTTCTTC,CASSADRGTYNEQFF
many,TRBJ2-7,NA,TRBV28,TGTGCCAGCAGTTTATTGGGCGCAGGGCAATCCTACGAGCAGTACTTC,CASSLLGAGQSYEQYF
NA,TRBJ1-1,NA,TRBV7-3,TGTGCCAGCAGCGCAGGGTCGGGGAACACTGAAGCTTTCTTT,CASSAGSGNTEAFF
many,TRBJ1-1,NA,TRBV7-2,TGTGCCAGCAGCCCCCGACTTCTTTCCGGGGGCACTGAAGCTTTCTTT,CASSPRLLSGGTEAFF